The 16 T cell receptor beta chains below all came from one sample that was sequenced in a study of patients and donors after allogeneic stem cell transplantation. TCRdb independently ran MiXCR on the RT-PCR reads; one entry per CDR3 protein. The sample consists of about 110,000 distinct CDR3 sequences, around 33% of them appearing once. The material sequenced was blood, either unsorted or a sorted T cell fraction (not recorded which). These receptors originate from a human donor who was either an allogeneic HSCT recipient or a stem cell or donor lymphocyte infusion donor (not recorded which). It is not recorded whose cells these are; they may come from a transplant donor.

This clonotype has a handful of counts. The chain has TRBV11-1 and TRBJ2-7; the D gene is possibly TRBD2 (6 bases). The germline V gene encodes CDR1 SGHAT and CDR2 FQDESV (reference sequence). The CDR3 contains 18 residues. The V and J ends lost 4 bases and 4 bases respectively, with 26 bases between them. CDR3 in DNA: TGTGCCAGCAGCTCCGAAAGGCTCGGGAGTGGCCGGACTTACGAGCAGTACTTC. Encoded protein: CASSSERLGSGRTYEQYF. Looking up the rest from reference TRBV11-1 and TRBJ2-7 gives the full variable domain: EAEVAQSPRYKITEKSQAVAFWCDPISGHATLYWYRQILGQGPELLVQFQDESVVDDSQLPKDRFSAERLKGVDSTLKIQPAELGDSAMYLCASSSERLGSGRTYEQYFGPGTRLTVT.

This clonotype appeared a few times. The chain is built from TRBV24-1 and TRBJ2-2; D gene unclear. Germline V gene sequence: CDR1 KGHDR, CDR2 SFDVKD. The CDR3 extends over 14 amino acids. V was cut by 5 bases and J by 1 base, with 7 bases left in between. The CDR3 nucleotides read TGTGCCACCAGTGGGTGGGGGAACACCGGGGAGCTGTTTTTT. Its translation: CATSGWGNTGELFF.

This clonotype was counted only a few times. The CDR3 nucleotides are TGTGCCAGTGAGGGGGGCCGCGAGCAGTACTTC. Translating it yields CASEGGREQYF. The V call is TRBV7-9, the J call TRBJ2-7, with D perhaps matching TRBD1 or TRBD2 (6 bases each). This CDR3 has 11 residues. Trimming removed 9 bases at V and 6 bases at J, with 12 bases between. CDR1 and CDR2 (germline): SEHNR, FQNEAQ (reference sequence).

J is TRBJ2-4 and V is TRBV20-1; 7 nucleotides match TRBD1. Germline V CDR1 and CDR2: DFQATT, SNEGSKA (reference sequence). This CDR3 has 14 amino acids. The V gene end was trimmed by 3 bases and the J gene end by 1 base; junction bases not matched to a gene: 3. The CDR3 spells CSASLQGAKNIQYF. The CDR3 DNA reads TGCAGTGCTAGTTTACAGGGGGCCAAAAACATTCAGTACTTC.

This clonotype was counted a few times. V usage is TRBV7-6 and J usage is TRBJ2-2; D is uncertain. The germline CDR1 and CDR2 sequences are SGHVS and FNYEAQ. V lost 5 bases, J lost 7 bases, and 14 bases lay in between. The length of the CDR3 is 14 residues. CDR3 protein: CASSSSRIGGELFF. The DNA of the CDR3 is TGTGCCAGCAGCAGTTCACGGATCGGCGGGGAGCTGTTTTTT.

This clonotype occurred a few times. The chain employs TRBV7-2 and TRBJ2-1, with TRBD2 identical over 11 bases. CDR3 length equals 16 residues. Germline CDR1 is SGHTA and CDR2 is FQGNSA. Germline trimming cut 5 bases from V and 7 bases from J; bases unmatched to any gene: 10. CDR3 region: CASSKNPGLAVNEQFF. In DNA, the CDR3 is TGTGCCAGCAGCAAGAATCCGGGACTAGCGGTTAATGAGCAGTTCTTC.

The rearrangement links TRBV29-1 to TRBJ2-1, with 7 positions matching TRBD1. Germline trimming cut 3 bases from V and 8 bases from J; bases unmatched to any gene: 7. The CDR3 is 13 amino acids. Germline assignment: CDR1 SQVTM and CDR2 ANQGSEA. CDR3 sequence: CSVDLRQGDEQFF. CDR3 sequence (DNA): TGCAGCGTTGACCTAAGACAGGGCGATGAGCAGTTCTTC.

This clonotype was picked up a small number of times. This chain joins TRBV28 and TRBJ1-1; D unresolved. V shed 8 bases and J shed 7 bases, with 14 bases lying between them. This CDR3 spans 12 amino acids. CDR1 MDHEN and CDR2 SYDVKM come from the germline V gene. CDR3 coding DNA: TGTGCCAGCCTGAGATTCGAACGTGAAGCTTTCTTT. Its translation: CASLRFEREAFF.

The CDR3 DNA sequence: TGTGCCAGCAGACTAGCGACATACAATGAGCAGTTCTTC. Protein: CASRLATYNEQFF. J is TRBJ2-1 and V is TRBV6-5, with 7 nucleotides matching TRBD2. CDR3 length: 13 amino acids. The J segment lost 4 bases and the V segment lost 6 bases, leaving 3 bases of the junction unmatched. CDR1 MNHEY and CDR2 SVGAGI come from the germline V gene.

CDR3 sequence (DNA): TGTGCCGCCTTACACAGGGGGCCTTGGGCCCAGTACTTC. It specifies CAALHRGPWAQYF. This sequence joins TRBV30 and TRBJ2-5, with 9 nucleotides matching TRBD1. The CDR3 runs to 13 residues. Germline V gene sequence: CDR1 GTSNPN, CDR2 SVGIG (reference sequence). V shed 8 bases and J 9 bases; nucleotides not matched to a gene: 13. Variable domain in full (rest from reference TRBV30 and TRBJ2-5): SQTIHQWPATLVQPVGSPLSLECTVEGTSNPNLYWYRQAAGRGLQLLFYSVGIGQISSEVPQNLSASRPQDRQFILSSKKLLLSDSGFYLCAALHRGPWAQYFGPGTRLLVL.

The gene calls are TRBV5-6 and TRBJ1-6; D is undetermined. CDR1 SGHDT and CDR2 YYEEEE come from the germline V gene. Trimming left V 4 bases short and J 7 bases short, with 12 bases between. The CDR3 runs to 14 residues. The CDR3 DNA follows: TGTGCCAGCAGCCCCCGGACCGAAAATTCACCCCTCCACTTT. This encodes CASSPRTENSPLHF.

This sequence joins TRBV6-5 and TRBJ2-6; D unresolved. CDR3 length: 15 amino acids. Per the germline V gene, CDR1 is MNHEY and CDR2 is SVGAGI. Trimming took off 0 bases at V and 1 base at J, with 4 bases between the two ends. The CDR3 DNA is TGTGCCAGCAGTTACTCTGCGTCTGGGGCCAACGTCCTGACTTTC. Protein: CASSYSASGANVLTF.

This chain joins TRBV28 and TRBJ1-1; D remains ambiguous. Germline CDR1 and CDR2: MDHEN and SYDVKM. Trimming left V 5 bases short and J 2 bases short, with 15 bases between. The CDR3 is 15 amino acids. CDR3 protein: CASSPTRTGNTEAFF. The CDR3 DNA follows: TGTGCCAGCAGTCCCACTCGGACGGGAAACACTGAAGCTTTCTTT.

This chain joins TRBV27 and TRBJ1-1, with D maybe TRBD1 (6 bases). Trimming removed 2 bases at V and 5 bases at J, with 12 bases between. The germline V gene encodes CDR1 MNHEY and CDR2 SMNVEV (reference sequence). The CDR3 is 14 amino acids. Written as DNA, the CDR3 is TGTGCCAGCAGTTTAGTTCAGGGGACGACTGAAGCTTTCTTT. This sequence encodes CASSLVQGTTEAFF.

This clonotype was observed once. The chain recombines TRBV14 with TRBJ2-3; 9 positions match TRBD1. Germline assignment: CDR1 SGHDN and CDR2 FVKESK. After removal of 0 bases from V and 0 bases from J, the junction contained 13 bases not matched to a gene. This CDR3 spans 20 amino acids. The CDR3 bases are TGTGCCAGCAGCCAAGATACCGCCCCCGGGACAGGGAGGAGCACAGATACGCAGTATTTT. Protein sequence: CASSQDTAPGTGRSTDTQYF.

In this sample, this clonotype turned up a few times. The chain is built from TRBV2 and TRBJ1-2; no reliable D call. The germline CDR1 and CDR2 sequences are SNHLY and FYNNEI. Trimming left V 3 bases short and J 7 bases short, with 3 bases between. CDR3 length equals 10 residues. The CDR3: CASSEGGYTF. CDR3 DNA sequence: TGTGCCAGCAGTGAGGGTGGCTACACCTTC.